Included here is one T cell receptor (beta chain) sequence, with context. These data originate in a study of blood T cell repertoires in COVID-19. Study-wide background: The origin of the acute and convalescent COVID-19 samples was the United States, Italy and Spain. Sources were T cells, B-cell-depleted T cells, or PBMCs; the material itself was cDNA or gDNA.

In the authors' methods: Amplification of reference gene primers was used by the study to estimate nucleated cell counts. Using immunoSEQ multiplex PCR, the repertoire was profiled, and TCRdb retains in-frame clones only, with some absent. That table furnishes V, J and clone size, whereas the DNA furnished D and trimming. This table holds under 250,000 clones, roughly 88% found once. Germline CDR1 reads SGHAT; CDR2 reads FQNNGV. The CDR3 totals 17 residues. V lost 3 bases and J lost 5, with 22 bases in between. The TCR sequence derives from a man in his forties or fifties with active or convalescent COVID-19. Material for sequencing was peripheral blood. This chain connects TRBV11-2 to TRBJ1-2; tentatively, D is TRBD1 (5 bases). The CDR3 DNA follows: TGTGCCAGCAGCTTGGGGCCCCCACTGGGGAACGCATATGGCTACACCTTC. Amino acids: CASSLGPPLGNAYGYTF.